The 15 T cell receptor beta chains below come from one sample, sequenced in a study of T-cell reconstitution after alpha-beta-depleted transplantation in children. TCRbeta library construction was performed incorporating unique molecular identifiers. TCRdb itself ran the PCR reads through MiXCR, one entry per CDR3 protein. Of 90,000 to 100,000 distinct CDR3 sequences in the sample, about 22% are singletons; the top ten hold about 21%. Sequenced material: PBMCs, taken before TCRalphabeta/CD19-depleted stem cell transplant. These receptors were obtained from a boy aged 2-9 years with acute lymphoblastic leukemia, due to receive a stem cell transplant.

J is TRBJ2-7 and V is TRBV5-1; D is possibly TRBD2 (7 bases). V was shortened by 0 bases and J by 6 bases, with 16 bases between the two germline ends. Germline V gene lookup returns CDR1 SGHRS and CDR2 YFSETQ. The CDR3 runs 15 residues. CDR3 in amino acids: CASSLAFGRGGEQYF. CDR3 in DNA: TGCGCCAGCAGCTTGGCCTTCGGAAGGGGGGGCGAGCAGTACTTC.

CDR3 loop: CSVPITGTTDTQYF. The CDR3 DNA is TGCAGCGTCCCAATTACAGGGACCACAGATACGCAGTATTTT. J is TRBJ2-3 and V is TRBV29-1; D may be TRBD1 (6 bases). V lost 6 bases and J 2 bases, leaving 15 bases between the germline ends. Germline loops: CDR1 SQVTM, CDR2 ANQGSEA. This CDR3 is built from 14 residues.

Here the CDR3 reads CASSLFGGSNTGELFF. In nucleotides, the CDR3 is TGTGCCAGCAGCTTATTCGGGGGCTCGAACACCGGGGAGCTGTTTTTT. This chain connects TRBV7-8 to TRBJ2-2; tentatively, D is TRBD1 or TRBD2 (6 bases each). The CDR3 has 16 amino acids. With 2 bases removed from V and 0 bases from J, the gap between germline ends came to 10 bases. Per the germline V gene, CDR1 is SGHVS and CDR2 is FQNEAQ.

The chain has TRBV20-1 and TRBJ2-1, with unresolved D. The length of the CDR3 is 16 residues. V lost 0 bases to trimming and J lost 0 bases, with 12 bases between them. Germline V gene lookup returns CDR1 DFQATT and CDR2 SNEGSKA (reference sequence). CDR3 DNA: TGCAGTGCTAGAGAACTACCAATCCGCTCCTACAATGAGCAGTTCTTC. Translated, it gives CSARELPIRSYNEQFF.

The chain employs TRBV20-1 and TRBJ1-1; D gene unclear. The V gene lost 1 base and the J gene lost 1 base, with 16 bases spanning the gap. Germline V gives CDR1 DFQATT, CDR2 SNEGSKA (reference sequence). The CDR3 loop spans 16 amino acids. Written as DNA, the CDR3 is TGCAGTGCTAGAGCTCAACGAGGGTTGGGGAACACTGAAGCTTTCTTT. Translated, it gives CSARAQRGLGNTEAFF.

This clonotype has a count of ten or more. J is TRBJ2-7 and V is TRBV25-1, with D tentatively TRBD1 or TRBD2 (5 bases each). The CDR3 is made up of 12 amino acids. In germline, CDR1 is MGHDK, CDR2 SYGVNS. The V and J ends lost 8 bases and 2 bases respectively, with 10 bases between them. This CDR3 reads CASGDGAYEQYF. In nucleotides, the CDR3 is TGTGCCAGCGGGGACGGAGCCTACGAGCAGTACTTC.

The chain combines TRBV7-8 with TRBJ2-1; the match to TRBD2 covers 11 bases. Germline CDR1 SGHVS, CDR2 FQNEAQ. The CDR3 totals 18 residues. V lost 3 bases to trimming and J lost 7 bases; unmatched junction nucleotides: 14. The CDR3 sequence is CASSLGTSGGALSNEQFF. CDR3 nucleotides: TGTGCCAGCAGCTTGGGGACTAGCGGAGGGGCCTTATCTAATGAGCAGTTCTTC. Full variable domain (rest looked up from reference TRBV7-8 and TRBJ2-1): GAGVSQSPRYKVAKRGQDVALRCDPISGHVSLFWYQQALGQGPEFLTYFQNEAQLDKSGLPSDRFFAERPEGSVSTLKIQRTQQEDSAVYLCASSLGTSGGALSNEQFFGPGTRLTVL.

The sample holds a few counts of this clonotype. The chain combines TRBV29-1 with TRBJ1-1; 9 bases map to TRBD1. The CDR3 loop spans 17 amino acids. Trimming cost V 3 bases and J 1 base; bases outside gene matches: 12. CDR1 and CDR2 (germline): SQVTM, ANQGSEA. DNA of the CDR3: TGCAGCGTTGATGGAAGTGGGACAGGGAACCCGAACACTGAAGCTTTCTTT. It is translated as CSVDGSGTGNPNTEAFF. Full variable domain (rest looked up from reference TRBV29-1 and TRBJ1-1): SAVISQKPSRDICQRGTSLTIQCQVDSQVTMMFWYRQQPGQSLTLIATANQGSEATYESGFVIDKFPISRPNLTFSTLTVSNMSPEDSSIYLCSVDGSGTGNPNTEAFFGQGTRLTVV.

This clonotype was picked up a small number of times. The chain links TRBV20-1 to TRBJ1-2; D is undetermined. Trimming took off 3 bases at V and 8 bases at J, with 13 bases between the two ends. This CDR3 region has 12 residues. Looked up from germline, CDR1 is DFQATT and CDR2 is SNEGSKA (reference sequence). The CDR3 is CSASGPPQGYTF. The CDR3 DNA reads TGCAGTGCTAGTGGCCCGCCTCAAGGCTACACCTTC.

The chain recombines TRBV11-2 with TRBJ2-7; TRBD1 is a possible D gene (6 bases). The V gene lost 0 bases and the J gene lost 0 bases, with 12 bases spanning the gap. This CDR3 is 16 amino acids long. The V gene's germline CDR1 is SGHAT and CDR2 FQNNGV. The CDR3 sequence is CASSLETGLSSYEQYF. The CDR3 nucleotides read TGTGCCAGCAGCTTAGAAACAGGGCTGAGCTCCTACGAGCAGTACTTC.

CDR3 bases: TGTGCCAGCAGCCCGGGACTTGTCGGGATTCTTAATGAAAAACTGTTTTTT. Translated: CASSPGLVGILNEKLFF. The chain has TRBV7-2 and TRBJ1-4, with a weak D call TRBD1 (5 bases). The CDR3 length is 17 residues. Germline loops: CDR1 SGHTA, CDR2 FQGNSA. The ends were cut back, 5 bases at V and 4 bases at J, with 20 bases in the middle. The full variable domain, its missing parts supplied by reference TRBV7-2 and TRBJ1-4, is GAGVSQSPSNKVTEKGKDVELRCDPISGHTALYWYRQSLGQGLEFLIYFQGNSAPDKSGLPSDRFSAERTGGSVSTLTIQRTQQEDSAVYLCASSPGLVGILNEKLFFGSGTQLSVL.

The genes are TRBV5-1 and TRBJ2-2, with 9 bases aligning to TRBD1. V was pared by 5 bases and J by 1 base, with 3 bases of the junction left unmatched. CDR1 and CDR2 from the germline V gene are SGHRS and YFSETQ. The CDR3 is 15 residues long. CDR3 in DNA: TGCGCCAGCAGGAGGGGACAGGGGAACACCGGGGAGCTGTTTTTT. Translating it yields CASRRGQGNTGELFF.

Only a few counts were recorded for this clonotype. The chain couples TRBV28 to TRBJ2-5; D ambiguous. This CDR3 has 15 residues. V dropped 3 bases and J dropped 7 bases, with 18 bases sitting between them. CDR1 MDHEN and CDR2 SYDVKM come from the germline V gene. CDR3: CASSFDRVGKGTQYF. The CDR3 DNA reads TGTGCCAGCAGTTTTGATAGGGTTGGGAAGGGGACCCAGTACTTC.

The chain employs TRBV5-1 and TRBJ1-2; no definite D call. This CDR3 has 13 amino acids. The V and J ends lost 0 bases and 0 bases respectively, with 3 bases between them. Germline loops: CDR1 SGHRS, CDR2 YFSETQ. CDR3 region: CASSLDTNYGYTF. The CDR3 DNA reads as TGCGCCAGCAGCTTGGACACTAACTATGGCTACACCTTC.

This clonotype was observed a few times. The CDR3 is CASSSDPHILAQFF. The CDR3 bases are TGCGCCAGCAGCTCGGACCCCCATATATTGGCTCAGTTCTTC. The chain is built from TRBV5-1 and TRBJ2-1; the D is unclear. Germline CDR1 and CDR2: SGHRS and YFSETQ. The CDR3 length is 14 residues. V was clipped by 3 bases and J by 13 bases, with 20 bases between them.